Listed below are T cell receptor beta chains from one sample, sequenced in a study of T-cell reconstitution after alpha-beta-depleted transplantation in children. TCRdb fed the PCR reads into MiXCR, producing one record per CDR3 protein. The sample lists some 240,000 distinct CDR3 sequences, around 11% occurring once. The specimen comprised PBMCs from the stem cell graft donor, sampled from the stem cell graft. These receptors were obtained from a human donor who donated a stem cell graft to a child with acute lymphoblastic leukemia. Both conserved end residues are part of each CDR3. Fields, in order: CDR3 protein, CDR3 DNA, clone size, J gene, D gene, CDR3 length, V gene. A D gene is named only where the DNA matches it firmly. Expanded clones are given a class, and other clones once, few, many or no size at all.

CASSPGGFRGSPLHF	TGTGCCAGCAGCCCGGGTGGCTTCCGTGGTTCACCCCTCCACTTT	many	TRBJ1-6	.	15	TRBV5-6
CASSFAERGVGEQYF	TGTGCCAGCAGCTTCGCCGAGCGAGGGGTCGGTGAGCAGTACTTC	few	TRBJ2-7	.	15	TRBV9
CASSYSFSTDTQYF	TGTGCCAGCAGTTACTCGTTTAGCACAGATACGCAGTATTTT	many	TRBJ2-3	.	14	TRBV6-5
CASSFRPGYGSTEAFF	TGTGCCAGCAGTTTCCGTCCAGGGTACGGAAGCACTGAAGCTTTCTTT	many	TRBJ1-1	.	16	TRBV28
CSARPVTPTLNTEAFF	TGCAGTGCTAGGCCGGTGACACCTACCTTGAACACTGAAGCTTTCTTT	many	TRBJ1-1	.	16	TRBV20-1
CSAIELAGDTETQYF	TGCAGTGCTATAGAGCTAGCGGGAGATACAGAGACCCAGTACTTC	many	TRBJ2-5	TRBD2	15	TRBV20-1
CASRFGQGSSYEQYF	TGTGCCAGCAGGTTCGGACAGGGGAGCTCCTACGAGCAGTACTTC	many	TRBJ2-7	TRBD1	15	TRBV25-1
CASSLDKGYEKLFF	TGTGCCAGCAGTTTGGACAAGGGATATGAAAAACTGTTTTTT	many	TRBJ1-4	.	14	TRBV6-5
CASSLYSGTGTDTQYF	TGTGCCAGCAGCCTTTATAGCGGGACCGGGACAGATACGCAGTATTTT	many	TRBJ2-3	TRBD2	16	TRBV7-9
CASSRDRGNTIYF	TGTGCCAGCAGCCGGGACAGAGGAAACACCATATATTTT	many	TRBJ1-3	TRBD1	13	TRBV7-8
CASSFPGYNEQFF	TGTGCCAGCAGTTTCCCAGGGTACAATGAGCAGTTCTTC	many	TRBJ2-1	.	13	TRBV6-5
CASSLGRLTEAFF	TGTGCCAGCAGCTTAGGGAGGCTAACTGAAGCTTTCTTT	many	TRBJ1-1	.	13	TRBV11-2
CASSFRGDEKLFF	TGTGCCAGCAGCTTCAGGGGGGATGAAAAACTGTTTTTT	many	TRBJ1-4	TRBD1	13	TRBV7-2
CSADSNGELFF	TGCAGCGCCGACAGTAACGGGGAGCTGTTTTTT	many	TRBJ2-2	.	11	TRBV29-1
CAIRKGQPRYGYTF	TGTGCCATCAGAAAGGGACAGCCTCGTTATGGCTACACCTTC	many	TRBJ1-2	TRBD1	14	TRBV10-3
CSVAERLNTEAFF	TGCAGCGTTGCCGAGAGATTGAACACTGAAGCTTTCTTT	many	TRBJ1-1	.	13	TRBV29-1
CATEDLRRTANTGELFF	TGTGCCACCGAGGATTTAAGGAGGACGGCGAACACCGGGGAGCTGTTTTTT	few	TRBJ2-2	.	17	TRBV24-1
CASSSRTNTGELFF	TGTGCCAGCAGTAGCAGGACGAACACCGGGGAGCTGTTTTTT	many	TRBJ2-2	.	14	TRBV5-1
CASSLSLAATSYGELFF	TGTGCCAGCAGCTTATCCCTAGCGGCAACCTCCTACGGGGAGCTGTTTTTT	many	TRBJ2-2	TRBD2	17	TRBV7-6
CASSLNRASYEQYF	TGCGCCAGCAGCTTAAACAGGGCTTCCTACGAGCAGTACTTC	many	TRBJ2-7	.	14	TRBV5-1
CASSLRDSPYEQYF	TGTGCCAGTTCCCTCCGGGACAGCCCCTACGAGCAGTACTTC	many	TRBJ2-7	TRBD1	14	TRBV28
CASSLVAGGLTDTQYF	TGTGCCAGCAGCTTAGTAGCGGGGGGTCTCACAGATACGCAGTATTTT	few	TRBJ2-3	TRBD2	16	TRBV7-2
CASSLFGRVRVDTGELFF	TGCGCCAGCAGCTTGTTTGGGCGAGTCCGGGTGGACACCGGGGAGCTGTTTTTT	.	TRBJ2-2	.	18	TRBV5-1
CASRTGQGSSYEQYF	TGTGCCAGCAGGACGGGACAGGGGTCCTCCTACGAGCAGTACTTC	many	TRBJ2-7	TRBD1	15	TRBV12-3/TRBV12-4
CASSVQQNYGYTF	TGTGCCAGCAGCGTACAACAGAACTATGGCTACACCTTC	many	TRBJ1-2	.	13	TRBV28
CASLEYVSEISNEQFF	TGTGCCAGCCTTGAGTATGTTTCTGAGATTTCGAATGAGCAGTTCTTC	many	TRBJ2-1	.	16	TRBV7-2
CASSSGLAGVRDTQYF	TGTGCCAGCAGCTCCGGACTAGCGGGAGTCCGAGATACGCAGTATTTT	.	TRBJ2-3	TRBD2	16	TRBV7-3
CASSLTGAVGANVLTF	TGTGCCAGCAGTTTGACAGGGGCTGTCGGGGCCAACGTCCTGACTTTC	.	TRBJ2-6	TRBD1	16	TRBV12-3/TRBV12-4
CASSLGQENEKLFF	TGTGCCAGCAGCCTGGGACAGGAGAATGAAAAACTGTTTTTT	many	TRBJ1-4	TRBD1	14	TRBV7-2
CSARDLTGNQPQHF	TGCAGTGCTAGAGACCTGACAGGGAATCAGCCCCAGCATTTT	many	TRBJ1-5	TRBD1	14	TRBV20-1
CASSFPQGPASPLHF	TGTGCCAGCAGTTTCCCACAGGGTCCAGCTTCACCCCTCCACTTT	many	TRBJ1-6	.	15	TRBV28
CASSSGGGSYNEQFF	TGTGCCAGCAGTTCAGGGGGAGGTTCCTACAATGAGCAGTTCTTC	many	TRBJ2-1	.	15	TRBV27
CSARVRDRYVGEKLFF	TGCAGTGCTAGAGTCCGGGACAGATATGTGGGTGAAAAACTGTTTTTT	many	TRBJ1-4	TRBD1	16	TRBV20-1
CASSQDSAGLSYEQYF	TGTGCCAGCAGCCAAGATTCAGCAGGACTCTCCTACGAGCAGTACTTC	many	TRBJ2-7	.	16	TRBV3-1
CASSQGVGAEQYF	TGCGCCAGCAGCCAAGGGGTGGGAGCCGAGCAGTACTTC	many	TRBJ2-7	.	13	TRBV4-3
CASSQDPPPGLDEKLFF	TGTGCCAGCAGCCAAGATCCCCCCCCCGGCCTTGATGAAAAACTGTTTTTT	few	TRBJ1-4	.	17	TRBV4-2
CASSKDGRHQETQYF	TGTGCCAGCAGCAAAGATGGCAGGCACCAAGAGACCCAGTACTTC	many	TRBJ2-5	.	15	TRBV21-1
CAISDGSGKTYNEQFF	TGTGCCATCAGTGATGGTAGCGGGAAGACTTACAATGAGCAGTTCTTC	many	TRBJ2-1	TRBD2	16	TRBV10-3
CSARDLMAGGPYEQYF	TGCAGTGCTAGAGATTTAATGGCGGGGGGTCCCTACGAGCAGTACTTC	many	TRBJ2-7	TRBD2	16	TRBV20-1
CSAEGSYNEQFF	TGCAGTGCTGAGGGCTCCTACAATGAGCAGTTCTTC	many	TRBJ2-1	.	12	TRBV20-1
CASSLGQGMPYEQYF	TGTGCCAGCAGCTTAGGGCAGGGAATGCCCTACGAGCAGTACTTC	.	TRBJ2-7	.	15	TRBV7-2